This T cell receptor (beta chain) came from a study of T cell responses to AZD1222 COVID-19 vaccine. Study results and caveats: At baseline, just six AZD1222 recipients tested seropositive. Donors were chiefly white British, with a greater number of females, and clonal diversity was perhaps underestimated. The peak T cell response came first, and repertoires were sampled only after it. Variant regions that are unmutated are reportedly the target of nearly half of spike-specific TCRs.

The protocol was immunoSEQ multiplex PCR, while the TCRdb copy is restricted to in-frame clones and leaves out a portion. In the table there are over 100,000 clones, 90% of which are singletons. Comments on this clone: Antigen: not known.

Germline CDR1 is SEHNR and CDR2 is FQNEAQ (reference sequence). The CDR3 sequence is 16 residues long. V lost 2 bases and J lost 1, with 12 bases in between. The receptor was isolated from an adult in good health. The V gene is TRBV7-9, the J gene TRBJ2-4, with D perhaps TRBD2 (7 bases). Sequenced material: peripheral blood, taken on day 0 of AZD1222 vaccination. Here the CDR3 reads CASSLRGGYAKNIQYF. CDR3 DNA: TGTGCCAGCAGCTTAAGGGGGGGTTATGCCAAAAACATTCAGTACTTC.